Described below is a single T cell receptor (beta chain) sequence and its context. V lost 7 bases, J lost 4 bases, and 8 bases stayed unmatched. The CDR3 has 14 amino acids. Per germline, CDR1 LNHDA and CDR2 SQIVND (reference sequence). The entry originates in a study of technical replicates of blood from several donors. Using immunoSEQ multiplex PCR, the repertoire was profiled, and TCRdb retains in-frame clones only, with some absent. The sample has over 90,000 clones, 90% to 97% seen once; the top ten hold about 0.39%. The sample consisted of T cells isolated from PBMCs. The chain links TRBV19 to TRBJ1-2; 8 bases agree with TRBD1. This TCR derives from a human donor in good health. As DNA, the CDR3 is TGTGCCAGTAAAAAAGACAGGGGACGCTATGGCTACACCTTC. It codes for CASKKDRGRYGYTF.